The 6 T cell receptor beta chains presented below share a single source sample, sequenced in a study of T cells after yellow fever vaccination (dated by TCRdb to the late 2010s). The intended sense of this specimen's treatment or condition label: live attenuated yellow fever vaccine strain. Receptor amplification or capture employed 5' RACE. TCRdb names Illumina NovaSeq 6000 as the instrument used. The raw public data were reprocessed by TCRdb itself: fastp quality trimming at Q25, MiXCR clonotype calling, in-frame beta chains only. A single entry per CDR3 protein holds the most common genes and DNA from its merged rows. In this sample the table shows some 240,000 distinct CDR3 sequences, about 3.7% of which occur a single time. In total, the top ten clones hold 15% to 20% of the sample. The starting material was PBMCs, obtained 15 days after the yellow fever booster vaccination. Receptor source: a man younger than 30 who received the YFV17D yellow fever vaccine.

This clonotype was recorded at least ten times. The genes are TRBV28 and TRBJ2-3; D gene unclear. In germline, CDR1 is MDHEN, CDR2 SYDVKM. Trimming removed 6 bases at V and 0 bases at J, with 10 bases between. The CDR3 contains 14 residues. CDR3 region: CASSRQPSTDTQYF. The CDR3, as DNA: TGTGCCAGCAGCCGTCAACCTAGCACAGATACGCAGTATTTT. The whole variable domain, remainder taken from reference TRBV28 and TRBJ2-3, is DVKVTQSSRYLVKRTGEKVFLECVQDMDHENMFWYRQDPGLGLRLIYFSYDVKMKEKGDIPEGYSVSREKKERFSLILESASTNQTSMYLCASSRQPSTDTQYFGPGTRLTVL.

The chain recombines TRBV7-9 with TRBJ2-6; 7 nucleotides line up with TRBD1. Per germline, CDR1 SEHNR and CDR2 FQNEAQ (reference sequence). The length of the CDR3 is 18 residues. Trimming at V came to 7 bases and at J to 0 bases, leaving 12 bases not matched to a gene. CDR3 protein: CASNKRQGPSSGANVLTF. The CDR3 bases are TGTGCCAGCAACAAGAGACAGGGACCTAGCTCTGGGGCCAACGTCCTGACTTTC.

At least ten counts were recorded for this clonotype. The chain employs TRBV20-1 and TRBJ2-3, with 7 bases fitting TRBD2. Unmatched junction bases numbered 9, after V lost 7 bases and J lost 2 bases. CDR1 is DFQATT, CDR2 SNEGSKA, per germline (reference sequence). The CDR3 is 14 residues long. CDR3: CSVGAGLFTDTQYF. The CDR3 DNA is TGCAGTGTAGGGGCGGGACTATTCACAGATACGCAGTATTTT.

The chain is built from TRBV19 and TRBJ2-2, with no clear D. This CDR3 contains 17 residues. Trimming took off 6 bases at V and 0 bases at J, with 17 bases between the two ends. Per germline, CDR1 LNHDA and CDR2 SQIVND (reference sequence). The CDR3 DNA reads TGTGCCAGTAGGATAAAAAGGACGGTCGCGAACACCGGGGAGCTGTTTTTT. Amino acids: CASRIKRTVANTGELFF.

This clonotype was counted a few times. This rearrangement joins TRBV6-2 or TRBV6-3 to TRBJ2-1; 7 nucleotides agree with TRBD1. V dropped 5 bases and J dropped 8; count of bases not matched to a gene: 9. Germline V gene sequence: CDR1 MNHEY, CDR2 SVGEGT. The CDR3 loop spans 14 amino acids. CDR3 residues: CASSRAQGVYEQFF. CDR3 nucleotides: TGTGCCAGCAGTCGAGCTCAGGGGGTGTATGAGCAGTTCTTC.

This clonotype was counted at least ten times. This sequence joins TRBV6-2 or TRBV6-3 and TRBJ2-5; no clear D. Germline assignment: CDR1 MNHEY and CDR2 SVGEGT. The CDR3 sequence is 14 residues long. V was shortened by 6 bases and J by 4 bases, with 15 bases between the two germline ends. The CDR3 bases are TGTGCCAGCAGCCCCCAAGTGGTAGCAGAGACCCAGTACTTC. Translation gives CASSPQVVAETQYF.